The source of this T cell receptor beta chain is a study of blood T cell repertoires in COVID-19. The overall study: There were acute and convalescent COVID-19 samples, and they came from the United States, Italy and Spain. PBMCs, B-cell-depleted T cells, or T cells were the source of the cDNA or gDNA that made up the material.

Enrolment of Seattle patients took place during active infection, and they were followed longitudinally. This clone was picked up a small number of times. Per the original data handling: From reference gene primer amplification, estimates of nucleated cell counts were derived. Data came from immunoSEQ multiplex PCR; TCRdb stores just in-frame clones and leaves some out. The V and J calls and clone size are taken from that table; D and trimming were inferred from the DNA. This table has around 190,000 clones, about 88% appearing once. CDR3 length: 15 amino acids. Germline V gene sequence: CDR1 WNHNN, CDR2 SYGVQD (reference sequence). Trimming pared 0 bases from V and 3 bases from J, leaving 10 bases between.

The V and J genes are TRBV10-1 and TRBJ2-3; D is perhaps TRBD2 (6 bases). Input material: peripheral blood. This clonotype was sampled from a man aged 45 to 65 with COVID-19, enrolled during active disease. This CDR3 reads CASSESMEGTDTQYF. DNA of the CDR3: TGCGCCAGCAGTGAGTCCATGGAGGGAACAGATACGCAGTATTTT.